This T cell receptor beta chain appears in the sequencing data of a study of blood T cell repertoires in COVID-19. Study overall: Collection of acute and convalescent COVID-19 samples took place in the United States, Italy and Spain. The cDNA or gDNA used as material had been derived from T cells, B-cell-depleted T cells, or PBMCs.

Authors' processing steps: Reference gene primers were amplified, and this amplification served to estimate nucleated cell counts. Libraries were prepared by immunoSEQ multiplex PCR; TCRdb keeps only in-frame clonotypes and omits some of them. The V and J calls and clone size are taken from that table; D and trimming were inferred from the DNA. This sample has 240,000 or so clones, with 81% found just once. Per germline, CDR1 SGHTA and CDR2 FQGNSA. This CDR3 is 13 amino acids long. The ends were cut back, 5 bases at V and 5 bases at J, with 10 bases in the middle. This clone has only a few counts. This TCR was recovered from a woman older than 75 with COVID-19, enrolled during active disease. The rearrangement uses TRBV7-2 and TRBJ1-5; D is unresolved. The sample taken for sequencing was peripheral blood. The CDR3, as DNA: TGTGCCAGCAGCCCGGAGACCTATCAGCCCCAGCATTTT. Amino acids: CASSPETYQPQHF.